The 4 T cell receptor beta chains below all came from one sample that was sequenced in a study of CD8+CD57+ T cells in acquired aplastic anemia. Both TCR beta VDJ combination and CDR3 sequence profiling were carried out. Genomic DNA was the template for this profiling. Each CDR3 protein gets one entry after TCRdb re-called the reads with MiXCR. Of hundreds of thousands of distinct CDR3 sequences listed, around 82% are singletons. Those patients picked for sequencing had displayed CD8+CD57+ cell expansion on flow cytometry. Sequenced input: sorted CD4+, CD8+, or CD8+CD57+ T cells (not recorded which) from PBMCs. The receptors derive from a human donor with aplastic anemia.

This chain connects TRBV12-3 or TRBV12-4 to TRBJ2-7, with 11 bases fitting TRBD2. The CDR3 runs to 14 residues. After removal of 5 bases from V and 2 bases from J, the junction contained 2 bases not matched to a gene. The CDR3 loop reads CASSGLAGTYEQYF. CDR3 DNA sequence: TGTGCCAGCAGTGGACTAGCGGGTACCTACGAGCAGTACTTC.

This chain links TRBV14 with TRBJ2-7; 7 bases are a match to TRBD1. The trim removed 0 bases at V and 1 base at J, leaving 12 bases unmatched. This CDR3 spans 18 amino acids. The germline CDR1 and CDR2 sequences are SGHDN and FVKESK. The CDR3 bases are TGTGCCAGCAGCCAAGATCCAAGGGGGACAGCCCATTCCTACGAGCAGTACGTC. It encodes CASSQDPRGTAHSYEQYV.

The CDR3 region has the DNA TGTGCCAGCAGCTTAGAGGCGGGGGCGAGCACAGATACGCAGTATTTT. This sequence encodes CASSLEAGASTDTQYF. The chain carries TRBV11-1 and TRBJ2-3; possibly TRBD2 for D (7 bases). The germline V gene has CDR1 SGHAT and CDR2 FQDESV (reference sequence). CDR3 length: 16 residues. The V and J ends lost 1 base and 0 bases respectively, with 11 bases between them.

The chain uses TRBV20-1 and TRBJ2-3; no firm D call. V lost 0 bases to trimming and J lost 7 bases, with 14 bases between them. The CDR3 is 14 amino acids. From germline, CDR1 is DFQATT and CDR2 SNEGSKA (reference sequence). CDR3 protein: CSARDIRSNYTQYF. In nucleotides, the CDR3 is TGCAGTGCTAGAGATATACGGTCGAATTATACGCAGTATTTT.